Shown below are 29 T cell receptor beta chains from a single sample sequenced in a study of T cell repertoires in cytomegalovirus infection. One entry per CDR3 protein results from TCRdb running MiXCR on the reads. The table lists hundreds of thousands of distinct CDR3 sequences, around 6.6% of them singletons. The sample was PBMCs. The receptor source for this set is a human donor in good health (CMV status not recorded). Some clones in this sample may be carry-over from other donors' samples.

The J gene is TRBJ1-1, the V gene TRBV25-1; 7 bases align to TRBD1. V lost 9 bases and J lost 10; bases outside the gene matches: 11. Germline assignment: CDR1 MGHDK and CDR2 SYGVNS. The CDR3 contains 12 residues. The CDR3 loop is CASSRGHIRAFF. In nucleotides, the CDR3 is TGTGCCAGTTCAAGGGGGCATATTAGAGCTTTCTTT.

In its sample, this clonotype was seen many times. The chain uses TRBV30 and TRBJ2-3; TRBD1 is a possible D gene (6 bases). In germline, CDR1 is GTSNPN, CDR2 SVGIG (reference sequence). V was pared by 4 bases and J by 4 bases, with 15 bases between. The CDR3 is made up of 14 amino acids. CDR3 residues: CAWMTGRGADTQYF. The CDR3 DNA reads TGTGCCTGGATGACAGGAAGGGGCGCAGATACGCAGTATTTT.

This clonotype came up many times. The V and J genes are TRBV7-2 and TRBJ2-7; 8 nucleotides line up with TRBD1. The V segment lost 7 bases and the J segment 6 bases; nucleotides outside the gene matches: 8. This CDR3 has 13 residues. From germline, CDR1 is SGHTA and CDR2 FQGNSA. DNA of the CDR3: TGTGCCAGCAAAGAGACAGGGGCGGGCGAGCAGTACTTC. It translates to CASKETGAGEQYF. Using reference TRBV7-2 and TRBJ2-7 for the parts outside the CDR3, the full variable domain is GAGVSQSPSNKVTEKGKDVELRCDPISGHTALYWYRQSLGQGLEFLIYFQGNSAPDKSGLPSDRFSAERTGGSVSTLTIQRTQQEDSAVYLCASKETGAGEQYFGPGTRLTVT.

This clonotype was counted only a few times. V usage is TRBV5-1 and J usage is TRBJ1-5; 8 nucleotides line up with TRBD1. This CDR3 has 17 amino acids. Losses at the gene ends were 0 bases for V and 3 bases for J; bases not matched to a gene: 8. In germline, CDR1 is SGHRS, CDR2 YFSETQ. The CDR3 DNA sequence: TGCGCCAGCAGCTTGGAGGTTCAGGGGGCCACCAATCAGCCCCAGCATTTT. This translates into CASSLEVQGATNQPQHF.

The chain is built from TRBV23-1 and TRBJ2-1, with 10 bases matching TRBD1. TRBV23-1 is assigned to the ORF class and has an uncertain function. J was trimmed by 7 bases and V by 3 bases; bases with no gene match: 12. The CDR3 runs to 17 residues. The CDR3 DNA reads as TGCGCCAGCAGTCAGGCAAAACCGGGACAGGGGACTAATGAGCAGTTCTTC. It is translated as CASSQAKPGQGTNEQFF.

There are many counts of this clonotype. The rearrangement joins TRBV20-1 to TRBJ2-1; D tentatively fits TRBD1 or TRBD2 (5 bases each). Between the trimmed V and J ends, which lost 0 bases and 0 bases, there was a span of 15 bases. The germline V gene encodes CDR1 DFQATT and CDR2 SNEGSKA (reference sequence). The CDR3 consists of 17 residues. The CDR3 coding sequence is TGCAGTGCTAGAGACCCGACCGGGACCGGCTCCTACAATGAGCAGTTCTTC. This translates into CSARDPTGTGSYNEQFF.

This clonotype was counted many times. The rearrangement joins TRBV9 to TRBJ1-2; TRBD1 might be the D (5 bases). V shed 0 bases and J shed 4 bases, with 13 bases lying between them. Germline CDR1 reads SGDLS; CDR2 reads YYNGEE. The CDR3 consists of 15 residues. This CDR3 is CASSVDDRGFYGYTF. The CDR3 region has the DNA TGTGCCAGCAGCGTAGATGACAGAGGTTTCTATGGCTACACCTTC.

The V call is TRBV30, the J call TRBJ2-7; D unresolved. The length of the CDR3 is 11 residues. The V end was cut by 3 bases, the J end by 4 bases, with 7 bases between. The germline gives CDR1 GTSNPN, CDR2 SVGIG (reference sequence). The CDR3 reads CAWRGEYEQYF. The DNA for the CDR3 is TGTGCCTGGAGAGGCGAGTACGAGCAGTACTTC.

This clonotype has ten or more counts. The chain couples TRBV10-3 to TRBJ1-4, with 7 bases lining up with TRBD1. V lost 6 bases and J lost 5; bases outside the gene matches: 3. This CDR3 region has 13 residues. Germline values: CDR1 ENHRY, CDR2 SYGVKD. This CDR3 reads CAIRSTGNEKLFF. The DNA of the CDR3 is TGTGCCATCAGATCGACAGGGAATGAAAAACTGTTTTTT.

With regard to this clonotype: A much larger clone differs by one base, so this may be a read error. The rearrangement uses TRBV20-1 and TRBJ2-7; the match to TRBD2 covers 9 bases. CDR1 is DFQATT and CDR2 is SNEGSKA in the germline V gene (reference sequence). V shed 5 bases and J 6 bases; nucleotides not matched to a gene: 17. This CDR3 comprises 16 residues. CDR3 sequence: CSAGGAASGGTGEQYF. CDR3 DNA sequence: TGCAGTGCTGGGGGGGCGGCGAGCGGGGGGACCGGCGAGCAGTACTTC.

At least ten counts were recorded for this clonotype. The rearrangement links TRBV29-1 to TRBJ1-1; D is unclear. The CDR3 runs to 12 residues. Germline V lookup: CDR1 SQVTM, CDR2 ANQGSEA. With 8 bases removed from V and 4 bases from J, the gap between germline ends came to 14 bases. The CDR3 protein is CSFNTRSTEAFF. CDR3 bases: TGCAGCTTTAACACCCGATCCACTGAAGCTTTCTTT.

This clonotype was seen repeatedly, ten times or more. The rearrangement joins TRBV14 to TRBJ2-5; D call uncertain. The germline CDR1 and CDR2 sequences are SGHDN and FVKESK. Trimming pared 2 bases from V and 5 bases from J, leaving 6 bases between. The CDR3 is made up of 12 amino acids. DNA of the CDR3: TGTGCCAGCAGCCAATTAACGGAGACCCAGTACTTC. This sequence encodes CASSQLTETQYF.

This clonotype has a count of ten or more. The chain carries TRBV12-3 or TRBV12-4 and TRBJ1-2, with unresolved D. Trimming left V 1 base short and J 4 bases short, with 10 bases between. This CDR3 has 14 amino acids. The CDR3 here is CASSLDVGFYGYTF. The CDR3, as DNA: TGTGCCAGCAGTTTAGACGTGGGGTTCTATGGCTACACCTTC.

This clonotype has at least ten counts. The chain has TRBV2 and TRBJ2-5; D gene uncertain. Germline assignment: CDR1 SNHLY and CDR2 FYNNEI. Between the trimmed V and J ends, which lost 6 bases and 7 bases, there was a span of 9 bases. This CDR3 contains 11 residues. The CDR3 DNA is TGTGCCAGCAGCCTTCCCGGGACCCAGTACTTC. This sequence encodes CASSLPGTQYF.

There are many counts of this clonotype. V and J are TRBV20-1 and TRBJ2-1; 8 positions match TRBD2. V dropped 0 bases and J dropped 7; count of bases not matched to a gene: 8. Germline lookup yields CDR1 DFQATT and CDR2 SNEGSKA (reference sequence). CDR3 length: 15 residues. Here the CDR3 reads CSARDRAGGLNEQFF. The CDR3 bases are TGCAGTGCTAGAGATCGGGCGGGGGGCCTGAATGAGCAGTTCTTC.

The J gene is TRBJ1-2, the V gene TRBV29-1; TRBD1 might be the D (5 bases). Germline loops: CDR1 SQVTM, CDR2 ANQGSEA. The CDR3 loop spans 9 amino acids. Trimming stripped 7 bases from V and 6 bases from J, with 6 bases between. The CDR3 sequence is CSGGDGYTF. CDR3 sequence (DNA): TGCAGCGGGGGGGATGGCTACACCTTC. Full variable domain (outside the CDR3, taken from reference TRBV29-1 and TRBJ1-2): SAVISQKPSRDICQRGTSLTIQCQVDSQVTMMFWYRQQPGQSLTLIATANQGSEATYESGFVIDKFPISRPNLTFSTLTVSNMSPEDSSIYLCSGGDGYTFGSGTRLTVV.

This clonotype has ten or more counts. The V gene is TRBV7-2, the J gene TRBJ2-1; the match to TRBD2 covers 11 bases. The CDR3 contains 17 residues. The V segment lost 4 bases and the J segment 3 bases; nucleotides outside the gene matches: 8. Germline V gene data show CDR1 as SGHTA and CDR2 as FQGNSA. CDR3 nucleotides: TGTGCCAGCAGCTACCTTGCCACTAGCGGGGGCTACAATGAGCAGTTCTTC. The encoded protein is CASSYLATSGGYNEQFF.

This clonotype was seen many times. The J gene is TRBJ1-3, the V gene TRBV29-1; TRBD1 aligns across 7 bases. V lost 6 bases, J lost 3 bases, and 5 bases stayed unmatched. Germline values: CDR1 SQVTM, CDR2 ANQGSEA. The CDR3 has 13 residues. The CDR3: CSVLDRSGNTIYF. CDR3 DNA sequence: TGCAGCGTATTGGACAGGAGTGGAAACACCATATATTTT.

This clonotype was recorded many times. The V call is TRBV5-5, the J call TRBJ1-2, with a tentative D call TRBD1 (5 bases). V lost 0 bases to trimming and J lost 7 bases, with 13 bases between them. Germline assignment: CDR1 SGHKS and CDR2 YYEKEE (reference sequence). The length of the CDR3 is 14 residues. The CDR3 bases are TGTGCCAGCAGCTTGGCGGTCAGGGAGGTTGGCTACACCTTC. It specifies CASSLAVREVGYTF.

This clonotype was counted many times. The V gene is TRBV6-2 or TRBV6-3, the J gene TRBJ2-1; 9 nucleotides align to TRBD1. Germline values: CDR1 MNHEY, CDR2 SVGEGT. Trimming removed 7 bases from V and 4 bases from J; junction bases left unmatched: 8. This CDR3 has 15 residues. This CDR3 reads CASTLDRGRYNEQFF. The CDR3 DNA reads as TGTGCCAGCACTCTAGACAGGGGGAGGTACAATGAGCAGTTCTTC.

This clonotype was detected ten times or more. The CDR3 sequence: CAISEAQVDEQFF. CDR3 DNA: TGTGCCATCAGTGAGGCCCAGGTCGATGAGCAGTTCTTC. This sequence joins TRBV10-3 and TRBJ2-1; D is uncertain. The CDR3 contains 13 residues. Deletions cut 2 bases from V and 8 bases from J, with 10 bases between. CDR1 and CDR2 (germline): ENHRY, SYGVKD.

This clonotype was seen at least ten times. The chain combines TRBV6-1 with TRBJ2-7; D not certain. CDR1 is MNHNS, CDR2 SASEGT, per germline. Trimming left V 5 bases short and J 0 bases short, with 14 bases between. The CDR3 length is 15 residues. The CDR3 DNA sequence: TGTGCCAGCAGTACGGGTTTGGCGGCCTCCTACGAGCAGTACTTC. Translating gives CASSTGLAASYEQYF.

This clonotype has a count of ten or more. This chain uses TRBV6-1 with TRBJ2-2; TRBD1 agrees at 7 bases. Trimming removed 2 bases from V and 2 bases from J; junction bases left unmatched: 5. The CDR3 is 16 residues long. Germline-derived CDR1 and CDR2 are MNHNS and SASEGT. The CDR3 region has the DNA TGTGCCAGCAGTGAATTCACAGGGGACAACACCGGGGAGCTGTTTTTT. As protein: CASSEFTGDNTGELFF.

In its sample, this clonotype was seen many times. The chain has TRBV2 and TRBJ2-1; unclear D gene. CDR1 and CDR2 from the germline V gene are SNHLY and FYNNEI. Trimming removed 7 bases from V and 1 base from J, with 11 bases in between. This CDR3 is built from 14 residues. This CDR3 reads CASTITSSYNEQFF. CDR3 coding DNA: TGTGCCAGCACCATAACTTCATCCTACAATGAGCAGTTCTTC.

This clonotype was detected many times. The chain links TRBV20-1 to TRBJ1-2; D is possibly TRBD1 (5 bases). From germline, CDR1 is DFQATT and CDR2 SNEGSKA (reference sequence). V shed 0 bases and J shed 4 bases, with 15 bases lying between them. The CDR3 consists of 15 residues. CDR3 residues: CSARDGGVPLYGYTF. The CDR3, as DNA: TGCAGTGCTAGAGATGGGGGGGTCCCCCTCTATGGCTACACCTTC.

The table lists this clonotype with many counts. The CDR3 sequence: CASSYRDRGYEQYF. CDR3 DNA: TGTGCCAGCAGCTACCGGGACAGGGGTTACGAGCAGTACTTC. This sequence joins TRBV13 and TRBJ2-7; 10 bases line up with TRBD1. Germline V gene lookup returns CDR1 PRHDT and CDR2 FYEKMQ (reference sequence). The CDR3 has 14 residues. V gave up 4 bases and J gave up 4 bases; unmatched junction bases: 4. Supplemented by reference TRBV13 and TRBJ2-7, the full variable domain reads AAGVIQSPRHLIKEKRETATLKCYPIPRHDTVYWYQQGPGQDPQFLISFYEKMQSDKGSIPDRFSAQQFSDYHSELNMSSLELGDSALYFCASSYRDRGYEQYFGPGTRLTVT.

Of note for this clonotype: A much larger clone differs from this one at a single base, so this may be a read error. Here the CDR3 reads CASSRLDGDRTLYEQYF. CDR3 coding DNA: TGTGCCAGCAGCCGTCTCGACGGGGACAGGACCCTCTACGAGCAGTACTTC. This rearrangement joins TRBV14 to TRBJ2-7, with 8 positions matching TRBD1. The CDR3 covers 17 residues. V trimming: 4 bases; J trimming: 3 bases; junction bases outside the gene matches: 14. Germline V gene sequence: CDR1 SGHDN, CDR2 FVKESK.

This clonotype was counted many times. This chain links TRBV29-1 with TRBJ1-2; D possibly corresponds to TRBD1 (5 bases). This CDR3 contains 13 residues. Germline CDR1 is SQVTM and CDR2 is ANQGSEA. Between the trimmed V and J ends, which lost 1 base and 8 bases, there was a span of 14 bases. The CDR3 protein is CSVEGSGAGGYTF. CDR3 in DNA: TGCAGCGTTGAAGGGTCTGGGGCCGGGGGCTACACCTTC.

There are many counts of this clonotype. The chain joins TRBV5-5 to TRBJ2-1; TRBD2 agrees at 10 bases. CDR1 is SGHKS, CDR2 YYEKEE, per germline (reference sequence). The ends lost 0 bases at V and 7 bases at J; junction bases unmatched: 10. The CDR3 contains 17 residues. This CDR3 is CASSLGVAGGTLNEQFF. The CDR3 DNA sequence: TGTGCCAGCAGCTTGGGAGTAGCGGGGGGCACTCTTAATGAGCAGTTCTTC.